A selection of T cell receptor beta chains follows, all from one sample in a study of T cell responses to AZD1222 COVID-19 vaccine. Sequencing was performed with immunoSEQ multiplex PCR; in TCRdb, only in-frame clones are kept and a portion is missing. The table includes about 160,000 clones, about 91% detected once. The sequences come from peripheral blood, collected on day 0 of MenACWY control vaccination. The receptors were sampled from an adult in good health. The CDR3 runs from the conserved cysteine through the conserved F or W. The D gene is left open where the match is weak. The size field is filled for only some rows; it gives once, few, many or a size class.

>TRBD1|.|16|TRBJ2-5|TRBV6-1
CASSEIGTGGGETQYF
TGTGCCAGCAGTGAAATTGGGACAGGGGGCGGGGAGACCCAGTACTTC
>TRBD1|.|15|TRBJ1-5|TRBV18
CASSPPGQENQPQHF
TGTGCCAGCTCACCCCCGGGACAGGAGAATCAGCCCCAGCATTTT
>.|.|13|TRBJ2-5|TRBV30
CAWRMRGQETQYF
TGTGCCTGGCGTATGAGGGGCCAAGAGACCCAGTACTTC
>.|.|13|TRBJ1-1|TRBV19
CASSIKVGTEAFF
TGTGCCAGTAGTATAAAGGTGGGCACTGAAGCTTTCTTT
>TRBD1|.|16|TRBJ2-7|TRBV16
CASSQFKGQGGHEQYF
TGTGCCAGCAGCCAATTTAAGGGACAGGGAGGCCACGAGCAGTACTTC
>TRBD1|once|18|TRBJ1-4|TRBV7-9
CASSPKLNTGAGDEKLFF
TGTGCCAGCAGCCCGAAATTGAATACAGGGGCGGGAGATGAAAAACTGTTTTTT
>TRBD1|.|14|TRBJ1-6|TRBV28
CASSKGQGGSPLHF
TGTGCCAGCTCTAAAGGACAGGGAGGCTCACCCCTCCACTTT
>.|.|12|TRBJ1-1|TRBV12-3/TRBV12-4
CASSPLNTEAFF
TGTGCCAGCAGCCCCCTGAACACTGAAGCTTTCTTT
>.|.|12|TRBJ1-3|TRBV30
CAWIYRGNTIYF
TGTGCCTGGATCTACCGGGGAAACACCATATATTTT
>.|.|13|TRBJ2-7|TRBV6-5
CASSGDGHYEQYF
TGTGCCAGCAGCGGAGATGGGCACTACGAGCAGTACTTC
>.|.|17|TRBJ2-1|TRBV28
CASRDWAVGPAYNEQFF
TGTGCCAGCAGGGATTGGGCAGTTGGGCCCGCCTACAATGAGCAGTTCTTC
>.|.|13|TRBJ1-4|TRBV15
CATSRASSQELFF
TGTGCCACCAGCAGAGCCAGCAGCCAGGAACTGTTTTTT
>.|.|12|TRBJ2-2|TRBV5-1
CASRVYTGELFF
TGCGCCAGCAGGGTGTACACCGGGGAGCTGTTTTTT
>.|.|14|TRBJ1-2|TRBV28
CASSLGGADYGYTF
TGTGCCAGCAGTTTGGGGGGCGCAGACTATGGCTACACCTTC
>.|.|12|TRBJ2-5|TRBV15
CATSSFPADQYF
TGTGCCACCAGCAGCTTTCCAGCGGACCAGTACTTC
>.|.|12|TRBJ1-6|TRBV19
CASSILDSPLHF
TGTGCCAGTAGTATCCTTGATTCACCCCTCCACTTT
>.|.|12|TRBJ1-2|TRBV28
CASSLIGQIYTF
TGTGCCAGCAGTTTAATTGGACAGATCTACACCTTC
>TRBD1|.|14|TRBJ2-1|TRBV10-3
CAISGGETGVEQFF
TGTGCCATCAGTGGGGGGGAGACAGGGGTTGAGCAGTTCTTC
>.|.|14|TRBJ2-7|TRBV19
CASGKRINSYEQYF
TGTGCCAGTGGCAAGAGAATTAACTCCTACGAGCAGTACTTC
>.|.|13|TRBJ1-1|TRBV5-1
CASSLVGVPEAFF
TGCGCCAGCAGCTTGGTGGGGGTCCCTGAAGCTTTCTTT
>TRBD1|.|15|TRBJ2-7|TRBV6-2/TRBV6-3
CASSPRTGISYEQYF
TGTGCCAGCAGTCCCCGGACAGGGATCTCCTACGAGCAGTACTTC
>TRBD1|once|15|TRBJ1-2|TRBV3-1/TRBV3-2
CASSPGVQGFYGYTF
TGTGCCAGCAGCCCTGGGGTACAGGGGTTCTATGGCTACACCTTC
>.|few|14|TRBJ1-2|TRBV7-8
CASSFGGEGYGYTF
TGTGCCAGCAGCTTTGGGGGAGAAGGCTATGGCTACACCTTC
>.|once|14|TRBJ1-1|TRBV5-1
CASSQNRVNTEAFF
TGCGCCAGCAGCCAAAACAGGGTGAACACTGAAGCTTTCTTT
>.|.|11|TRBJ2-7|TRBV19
CASRGGVEQYF
TGTGCCAGTAGGGGCGGGGTTGAGCAGTACTTC
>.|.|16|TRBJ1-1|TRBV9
CASSPNHVRGSTEAFF
TGTGCCAGCAGCCCAAACCACGTAAGGGGAAGCACTGAAGCTTTCTTT
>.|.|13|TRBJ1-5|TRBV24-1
CATSAGYNQPQHF
TGTGCCACCAGTGCGGGGTACAATCAGCCCCAGCATTTT
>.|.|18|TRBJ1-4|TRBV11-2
CASSLDRAGAAQDEKLFF
TGTGCCAGCAGCTTAGATCGGGCAGGGGCCGCCCAGGATGAAAAACTGTTTTTT
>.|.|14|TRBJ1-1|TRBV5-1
CASSLVRVNTEAFF
TGCGCCAGCAGCTTGGTTCGCGTGAACACTGAAGCTTTCTTT
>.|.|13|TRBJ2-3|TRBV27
CASSLEGADTQYF
TGTGCCAGCAGTTTGGAGGGGGCAGATACGCAGTATTTT
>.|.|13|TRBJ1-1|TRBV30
CAWSYQRFTEAFF
TGTGCCTGGAGTTACCAGAGATTCACTGAAGCTTTCTTT